The next 12 T cell receptor beta chains were all read from a single sample in a study of blood T cells in healthy people across ages. Using a J-beta primer mix together with a sample-barcoded 5' primer, a second PCR was run for roughly 6 to 12 cycles. TCRdb passed the 5' RACE reads through MiXCR, listing each CDR3 protein once. In the table there are roughly 1.4 million distinct CDR3 sequences, 59% of which are singletons. Material: blood. These receptors all stem from a man younger than 35 in good health.

The chain couples TRBV7-2 to TRBJ2-3, with D maybe TRBD1 (5 bases). The V end was cut by 5 bases, the J end by 6 bases, with 21 bases between. The germline V gene has CDR1 SGHTA and CDR2 FQGNSA. This CDR3 spans 16 amino acids. Here the CDR3 DNA reads TGTGCCAGCAGCGCTAGTCGAGGCCGAAGGGGTGATACGCAGTATTTT. Translation gives CASSASRGRRGDTQYF.

The chain carries TRBV30 and TRBJ1-5; 7 bases fit TRBD1. With V trimmed by 3 bases and J by 6 bases, 11 bases remained unmatched. Germline loops: CDR1 GTSNPN, CDR2 SVGIG (reference sequence). This CDR3 comprises 15 residues. The CDR3 bases are TGTGCCTGGAGCTTACGACAGGGCTCGGTTCAGCCCCAGCATTTT. Residues: CAWSLRQGSVQPQHF.

This clonotype came up a few times. The V gene is TRBV10-3, the J gene TRBJ2-6; 8 bases align to TRBD1. Per the germline V gene, CDR1 is ENHRY and CDR2 is SYGVKD. J gave up 1 base and V 7 bases, and 3 bases lay outside the gene matches. CDR3 size: 15 residues. CDR3 DNA: TGTGCCATCAATCAGGGGGCTTCTGGGGCCAACGTCCTGACTTTC. This codes for CAINQGASGANVLTF.

This clonotype was observed a handful of times. The V and J genes are TRBV12-3 or TRBV12-4 and TRBJ2-7; possible D gene TRBD1, 5 bases. V was pared by 6 bases and J by 5 bases, with 14 bases between. This CDR3 spans 13 amino acids. The CDR3, as DNA: TGTGCCAGCAGCCGCACGACAGCTAACGAGCAGTACTTC. It codes for CASSRTTANEQYF.

The V call is TRBV19, the J call TRBJ2-1, with a weak D call TRBD1 (6 bases). In germline, CDR1 is LNHDA, CDR2 SQIVND (reference sequence). Trimming stripped 1 base from V and 4 bases from J, with 14 bases between. The CDR3 has 16 amino acids. The CDR3: CASSIVYQGIYNEQFF. CDR3 coding DNA: TGTGCCAGTAGTATAGTATACCAGGGGATTTACAATGAGCAGTTCTTC.

The DNA of the CDR3 is TGTGCCAGTCGGACTAGCGGGAGGGCCGGGTCCTACAATGAGCAGTTCTTC. Translating gives CASRTSGRAGSYNEQFF. The chain has TRBV6-1 and TRBJ2-1; 15 bases fit TRBD2. J was trimmed by 1 base and V by 9 bases; bases with no gene match: 7. The CDR3 contains 17 residues. CDR1 is MNHNS, CDR2 SASEGT, per germline.

This chain joins TRBV29-1 and TRBJ1-2, with D possibly TRBD1 on 5 matching bases. The CDR3 contains 14 residues. CDR1 and CDR2 (germline): SQVTM, ANQGSEA. V gave up 4 bases and J gave up 1 base, with 13 bases separating them. The chain's CDR3 is CSVGLGTVNYGYTF. In nucleotides, the CDR3 is TGCAGCGTTGGCCTTGGGACGGTTAACTATGGCTACACCTTC.

V usage is TRBV2 and J usage is TRBJ1-2; D remains unclear. CDR3 length: 15 amino acids. V lost 3 bases to trimming and J lost 2 bases, with 13 bases between them. CDR1 and CDR2 from the germline V gene are SNHLY and FYNNEI. CDR3 bases: TGTGCCAGCAGTGATAGTCCGGGCGCGAACTATGGCTACACCTTC. Its protein is CASSDSPGANYGYTF.

The genes are TRBV7-2 and TRBJ2-7; no clear D gene. This CDR3 comprises 11 residues. Germline lookup yields CDR1 SGHTA and CDR2 FQGNSA. Between the trimmed V and J ends, which lost 1 base and 8 bases, there was a span of 6 bases. The CDR3, as DNA: TGTGCCAGCAGCTTAGGGACGCAGCAGTACTTC. It translates to CASSLGTQQYF.

The chain combines TRBV9 with TRBJ2-1; D is unresolved. The CDR3 loop spans 12 amino acids. Looked up from germline, CDR1 is SGDLS and CDR2 is YYNGEE. Trimming left V 0 bases short and J 8 bases short, with 6 bases between. This chain's CDR3 is CASSVALDEQFF. CDR3 coding DNA: TGTGCCAGCAGCGTAGCTCTCGATGAGCAGTTCTTC. Filled out from reference TRBV9 and TRBJ2-1, the complete variable domain reads DSGVTQTPKHLITATGQRVTLRCSPRSGDLSVYWYQQSLDQGLQFLIQYYNGEERAKGNILERFSAQQFPDLHSELNLSSLELGDSALYFCASSVALDEQFFGPGTRLTVL.

The chain links TRBV4-2 to TRBJ2-2; TRBD1 aligns across 10 bases. V shed 4 bases, J shed 4 bases, and the junction held 3 bases outside the gene matches. CDR3 size: 15 residues. Germline lookup yields CDR1 LGHNA and CDR2 YNFKEQ. The CDR3, as DNA: TGTGCCAGCAGCCCCGGGACAGGGGCCACCGGGGAGCTGTTTTTT. Protein: CASSPGTGATGELFF.

This clonotype was seen only a few times. This chain connects TRBV3-1 to TRBJ2-1; D gene unclear. V was pared by 9 bases and J by 6 bases, with 9 bases between. The CDR3 spans 11 residues. Per germline, CDR1 LGHDT and CDR2 YNNKEL (reference sequence). The CDR3 sequence is CASAMSNEQFF. CDR3 DNA: TGTGCCAGTGCGATGAGCAATGAGCAGTTCTTC.